These 29 T cell receptor beta chains came from one sample sequenced in a study of blood T cell repertoires in COVID-19. The assay was immunoSEQ multiplex PCR, and TCRdb's table has in-frame clones only and misses some. The repertoire holds under 150,000 clones, with 88% as singletons. Sequenced sample: peripheral blood. The source of these receptors is a human donor in a cohort sampled during active COVID-19.

V and J are TRBV16 and TRBJ1-3, with 7 positions matching TRBD1. The CDR3 extends over 16 amino acids. V was pared by 0 bases and J by 0 bases, with 2 bases of the junction left unmatched. CDR1 KGHSY and CDR2 FQNENV come from the germline V gene. This CDR3 reads CASSQSDRDSGNTIYF. The DNA of the CDR3 is TGTGCCAGCAGCCAATCTGACAGGGACTCTGGAAACACCATATATTTT.

V and J are TRBV19 and TRBJ2-2, with D maybe TRBD2 (7 bases). CDR3 length: 14 amino acids. V was cut by 7 bases and J by 9 bases, with 18 bases left in between. Germline V gene sequence: CDR1 LNHDA, CDR2 SQIVND (reference sequence). CDR3 sequence: CASNDPGGSRELFF. DNA for the CDR3: TGTGCCAGTAACGATCCGGGGGGCTCGAGGGAGCTGTTTTTT.

The table lists this clone with a count of one. The chain couples TRBV13 to TRBJ2-5; D unresolved. The CDR3 runs 12 residues. Germline V CDR1 and CDR2: PRHDT, FYEKMQ (reference sequence). Between the trimmed V and J ends, which lost 1 base and 5 bases, there was a span of 5 bases. CDR3 DNA sequence: TGTGCCAGCAGCTTAGAACAGGAGACCCAGTACTTC. It is translated as CASSLEQETQYF.

The CDR3, as DNA: TGTGCCAGCAGGGCAGACAGGGACGAGACCCAGTACTTC. Its translation: CASRADRDETQYF. The chain links TRBV12-3 or TRBV12-4 to TRBJ2-5, with 7 bases lining up with TRBD1. This CDR3 contains 13 residues. The V segment lost 6 bases and the J segment 5 bases; nucleotides outside the gene matches: 6.

The gene calls are TRBV10-3 and TRBJ2-7, with 11 bases that match TRBD2. Trimming took 11 bases from V and 4 from J; bases not matched to a gene: 4. CDR1 ENHRY and CDR2 SYGVKD come from the germline V gene. This CDR3 has 12 amino acids. CDR3: CACRTSGYEQYF. In DNA form, the CDR3 reads TGTGCCTGCAGGACTAGCGGGTACGAGCAGTACTTC.

This rearrangement joins TRBV28 to TRBJ1-6, with TRBD1 matching 8 bases. After removal of 6 bases from V and 6 bases from J, the junction contained 7 bases not matched to a gene. The CDR3 sequence is 15 residues long. Germline CDR1 and CDR2: MDHEN and SYDVKM. CDR3 DNA sequence: TGTGCCAGCAGCCTCGAAGACAGGGGTAATTCACCCCTCCACTTT. Its protein is CASSLEDRGNSPLHF. The variable domain in full, with the rest retrieved from reference TRBV28 and TRBJ1-6, is DVKVTQSSRYLVKRTGEKVFLECVQDMDHENMFWYRQDPGLGLRLIYFSYDVKMKEKGDIPEGYSVSREKKERFSLILESASTNQTSMYLCASSLEDRGNSPLHFGNGTRLTVT.

This chain uses TRBV7-9 with TRBJ2-5; TRBD1 matches at 12 bases. Trimming cost V 7 bases and J 5 bases; bases outside gene matches: 11. This CDR3 contains 16 residues. The germline gives CDR1 SEHNR, CDR2 FQNEAQ (reference sequence). As DNA, the CDR3 is TGTGCCAGCACCAAAATTAGGGACAGGGGGCCGGAGACCCAGTACTTC. Residues: CASTKIRDRGPETQYF.

As to this clone: The same CDR3 arises from other DNA sequences in this sample as well. The V call is TRBV3-1 (or the pseudogene TRBV3-2), the J call TRBJ1-5, with a weak D call TRBD1 (5 bases). The V end lost 1 base, the J end lost 7 bases, and 5 bases lay between the germline ends. Germline values: CDR1 LGHDT, CDR2 YNNKEL (reference sequence). The CDR3 contains 12 residues. CDR3 in amino acids: CASSQGGQPQHF. CDR3 nucleotides: TGTGCCAGCAGCCAAGGGGGCCAGCCCCAGCATTTT.

The rearrangement uses TRBV28 and TRBJ2-1, with 9 positions matching TRBD1. With V trimmed by 6 bases and J by 7 bases, 19 bases remained unmatched. In germline, CDR1 is MDHEN, CDR2 SYDVKM. CDR3 length: 18 amino acids. This chain's CDR3 is CASRTGTGLTGSGNEQFF. As DNA, the CDR3 is TGTGCCAGCAGGACCGGGACAGGGTTAACAGGATCTGGAAATGAGCAGTTCTTC.

The rearrangement joins TRBV6-2 or TRBV6-3 to TRBJ1-2; no reliable D call. Germline CDR1 reads MNHEY; CDR2 reads SVGEGT. Deletions cut 3 bases from V and 1 base from J, with 12 bases between. The CDR3 extends over 15 amino acids. The chain's CDR3 is CASSYQHGLNYGYTF. In DNA form, the CDR3 reads TGTGCCAGCAGTTATCAACATGGGCTTAACTATGGCTACACCTTC.

This chain joins TRBV5-5 and TRBJ2-2, with 8 bases lining up with TRBD1. The CDR3 loop spans 15 amino acids. The trim removed 3 bases at V and 3 bases at J, leaving 4 bases unmatched. Germline V lookup: CDR1 SGHKS, CDR2 YYEKEE (reference sequence). CDR3 nucleotide sequence: TGTGCCAGCAGCTCGCGACAGGGGTACACCGGGGAGCTGTTTTTT. Amino acid sequence: CASSSRQGYTGELFF.

This clone was counted a single time. The rearrangement joins TRBV6-5 to TRBJ2-3; D unresolved. The CDR3 runs to 13 residues. CDR1 and CDR2 from the germline V gene are MNHEY and SVGAGI. With 2 bases removed from V and 2 bases from J, the gap between germline ends came to 5 bases. This CDR3 is CASSYTDTDTQYF. CDR3 coding DNA: TGTGCCAGCAGTTACACAGACACAGATACGCAGTATTTT.

The CDR3 coding sequence is TGTGCCAGCAGCTCCAGCGGGGGGTCTTACAATGAGCAGTTCTTC. Protein sequence: CASSSSGGSYNEQFF. V and J are TRBV5-5 and TRBJ2-1, with TRBD2 identical over 9 bases. Germline V gene lookup returns CDR1 SGHKS and CDR2 YYEKEE (reference sequence). J lost 4 bases, V lost 3 bases, and 5 bases had no gene match. The CDR3 loop spans 15 amino acids.

The chain recombines TRBV4-1 with TRBJ2-7, with D perhaps TRBD2 (6 bases). V was pared by 3 bases and J by 4 bases, with 22 bases between. CDR1 and CDR2 from the germline V gene are MGHRA and YSYEKL. CDR3 length equals 17 residues. This CDR3 reads CASSQVGAGTGSYEQYF. In nucleotides, the CDR3 is TGCGCCAGCAGCCAGGTCGGGGCGGGGACCGGGTCGTACGAGCAGTACTTC.

The rearrangement uses TRBV14 and TRBJ2-7, with D uncertain. Germline V gene sequence: CDR1 SGHDN, CDR2 FVKESK. This CDR3 has 13 amino acids. V was pared by 1 base and J by 7 bases, with 11 bases between. The CDR3 sequence is CASSQGNSREQYF. The CDR3 coding sequence is TGTGCCAGCAGCCAAGGTAATTCTCGGGAGCAGTACTTC.

The V and J genes are TRBV6-5 and TRBJ2-2, with D possibly being TRBD2 (5 bases). Germline values: CDR1 MNHEY, CDR2 SVGAGI. The CDR3 runs to 15 residues. V dropped 7 bases and J dropped 4 bases, with 16 bases sitting between them. The CDR3 DNA sequence: TGTGCCAGCAACTCAAAGGACTTAGGCACCGGGGAGCTGTTTTTT. This gives the protein CASNSKDLGTGELFF.

In this sample, this clone turned up once. This same CDR3 is encoded by further DNA sequences in the sample. The chain has TRBV12-3 or TRBV12-4 and TRBJ2-7; D is perhaps TRBD2 (5 bases). V was clipped by 6 bases and J by 2 bases, with 8 bases between them. This CDR3 is built from 12 residues. CDR3 bases: TGTGCCAGCAGCCTCGGGACCTACGAGCAGTACTTC. Amino acid sequence: CASSLGTYEQYF.

The chain combines TRBV6-5 with TRBJ1-1; D uncertain. V was clipped by 7 bases and J by 3 bases, with 18 bases between them. The germline V gene encodes CDR1 MNHEY and CDR2 SVGAGI. The CDR3 runs to 15 residues. The CDR3 sequence: CASIPPRGLDTEAFF. The CDR3 DNA reads TGTGCCAGCATCCCACCCCGGGGATTGGACACTGAAGCTTTCTTT.

V is TRBV29-1 and J is TRBJ2-7; 7 positions match TRBD2. This CDR3 has 13 residues. Germline V CDR1 and CDR2: SQVTM, ANQGSEA. With V trimmed by 2 bases and J by 7 bases, 8 bases remained unmatched. The CDR3 region has the DNA TGCAGCGTTGAATGGGAGGCCGGGGGGGAGCAGTACTTC. Amino acids: CSVEWEAGGEQYF.

The chain combines TRBV15 with TRBJ2-2; tentatively, D is TRBD1 (6 bases). Germline V CDR1 and CDR2: LNHNV, YYDKDF (reference sequence). Trimming removed 0 bases from V and 7 bases from J, with 12 bases in between. The CDR3 sequence is 15 residues long. The CDR3 reads CATSRDVGAVGELFF. The CDR3 coding sequence is TGTGCCACCAGCAGAGATGTGGGGGCTGTCGGGGAGCTGTTTTTT. Variable domain in full (rest from reference TRBV15 and TRBJ2-2): DAMVIQNPRYQVTQFGKPVTLSCSQTLNHNVMYWYQQKSSQAPKLLFHYYDKDFNNEADTPDNFQSRRPNTSFCFLDIRSPGLGDTAMYLCATSRDVGAVGELFFGEGSRLTVL.

The rearrangement uses TRBV11-3 and TRBJ2-1; TRBD2 matches at 9 bases. J lost 9 bases, V lost 3 bases, and 9 bases had no gene match. CDR1 and CDR2 from the germline V gene are SGHNT and YENEEA. This CDR3 is built from 15 residues. CDR3 in DNA: TGTGCCAGCAGCTTTGGCGGGGGGGCCTCCAGTGAGCAGTTCTTC. Amino acid sequence: CASSFGGGASSEQFF.

J is TRBJ2-2 and V is TRBV5-4; 11 bases agree with TRBD2. The V gene's germline CDR1 is SGHNT and CDR2 YYREEE (reference sequence). After removal of 0 bases from V and 4 bases from J, the junction contained 5 bases not matched to a gene. CDR3 length equals 17 residues. The CDR3, as DNA: TGTGCCAGCAGCTTGGCCGGGACTAGCGGCACCACCGGGGAGCTGTTTTTT. As protein: CASSLAGTSGTTGELFF. Filled out from reference TRBV5-4 and TRBJ2-2, the complete variable domain reads ETGVTQSPTHLIKTRGQQVTLRCSSQSGHNTVSWYQQALGQGPQFIFQYYREEENGRGNFPPRFSGLQFPNYSSELNVNALELDDSALYLCASSLAGTSGTTGELFFGEGSRLTVL.

The genes are TRBV3-1 (or the pseudogene TRBV3-2) and TRBJ1-2, with D possibly TRBD1 on 5 matching bases. CDR1 is LGHDT, CDR2 YNNKEL, per germline (reference sequence). The germline V and J ends were trimmed by 1 base and 8 bases, with 8 bases remaining between them. The CDR3 consists of 12 residues. CDR3 nucleotides: TGTGCCAGCAGCCAAGGGGGCCGGGGCTACACCTTC. Translated, it gives CASSQGGRGYTF.

This chain uses TRBV5-1 with TRBJ2-1; 9 bases line up with TRBD2. This CDR3 has 15 residues. Per the germline V gene, CDR1 is SGHRS and CDR2 is YFSETQ. V lost 0 bases and J lost 9; bases outside the gene matches: 7. The CDR3 sequence: CASSLEGLASGEQFF. CDR3 DNA: TGCGCCAGCAGCTTGGAGGGACTAGCCTCGGGTGAGCAGTTCTTC. The whole variable domain, remainder taken from reference TRBV5-1 and TRBJ2-1, is KAGVTQTPRYLIKTRGQQVTLSCSPISGHRSVSWYQQTPGQGLQFLFEYFSETQRNKGNFPGRFSGRQFSNSRSEMNVSTLELGDSALYLCASSLEGLASGEQFFGPGTRLTVL.

The genes are TRBV13 and TRBJ2-1; D remains ambiguous. The length of the CDR3 is 13 residues. V lost 3 bases, J lost 6 bases, and 9 bases lay in between. Germline loops: CDR1 PRHDT, CDR2 FYEKMQ (reference sequence). CDR3 in amino acids: CASSFASLNEQFF. The CDR3 DNA reads as TGTGCCAGCAGCTTTGCTAGTCTCAATGAGCAGTTCTTC.

This clone is a singleton in its sample. V and J are TRBV6-6 and TRBJ2-2; 8 nucleotides match TRBD1. V dropped 10 bases and J dropped 4; count of bases not matched to a gene: 8. The CDR3 length is 14 residues. CDR1 is MNHNY, CDR2 SVGAGI, per germline (reference sequence). CDR3 residues: CATETTGATGELFF. CDR3 DNA sequence: TGTGCCACCGAAACGACAGGGGCCACCGGGGAGCTGTTTTTT.

This clone was counted a few times. The rearrangement uses TRBV5-1 and TRBJ2-7; 9 nucleotides match TRBD1. The CDR3 totals 15 residues. Trimming removed 3 bases from V and 3 bases from J; junction bases left unmatched: 7. CDR1 and CDR2 (germline): SGHRS, YFSETQ. For the CDR3, the DNA is TGCGCCAGCAGCTGGGGGGGACAGGGAGGCTACGAGCAGTACTTC. Translation: CASSWGGQGGYEQYF.

The chain has TRBV7-9 and TRBJ2-1; 8 positions match TRBD2. The CDR3 totals 14 residues. J was trimmed by 9 bases and V by 5 bases; bases with no gene match: 9. Germline V CDR1 and CDR2: SEHNR, FQNEAQ (reference sequence). The chain's CDR3 is CASSQAGVHGEQFF. The CDR3 DNA reads TGTGCCAGCAGCCAAGCGGGAGTCCATGGTGAGCAGTTCTTC.

The J gene is TRBJ2-1, the V gene TRBV19; 10 bases are shared with TRBD2. V was pared by 10 bases and J by 8 bases, with 14 bases of the junction left unmatched. The CDR3 contains 15 residues. The germline V gene has CDR1 LNHDA and CDR2 SQIVND (reference sequence). CDR3 amino acids: CATAPGTSVKDEQFF. CDR3 nucleotides: TGTGCCACGGCCCCCGGGACTAGCGTTAAGGATGAGCAGTTCTTC.